This is a list of T cell receptor beta chains from one sample in a study of blood T cell repertoires in COVID-19. Profiling relied on immunoSEQ multiplex PCR, and the TCRdb table lists in-frame clones only, not all of them. The sample includes a few hundred thousand clones, nearly 90% of them seen just once. The specimen was peripheral blood. All receptors come from a woman between 35 and 50 years old who had recovered from COVID-19. The CDR3 runs from the conserved cysteine through the conserved F or W. A D gene is named only where the DNA matches it firmly. Clone size is shown for a subset of rows, as once, few, many or a class of expanded clone.

d_call j_call cdr3_length v_call clone_size cdr3_nt cdr3_aa
- TRBJ2-4 11 TRBV11-3 - TGTGCCAGCAGCTCGAAAAACATTCAGTACTTC CASSSKNIQYF
TRBD1 TRBJ1-5 15 TRBV7-2 - TGTGCCAGCAGCATCCAACAGGGGGCCAATCAGCCCCAGCATTTT CASSIQQGANQPQHF
- TRBJ2-6 16 TRBV5-1 - TGCGCCAGCAGATCATCAGGACATATAGGGGCCAACGTCCTGACTTTC CASRSSGHIGANVLTF
TRBD1 TRBJ1-6 17 TRBV4-3 - TGCGCCAGCAGCCAAGCGGGACAGGGGTCCTATAATTCACCCCTCCACTTT CASSQAGQGSYNSPLHF
- TRBJ2-5 15 TRBV11-2 - TGTGCCAGCAGCTTTGGCCCGGGGAGGACAGAGACCCAGTACTTC CASSFGPGRTETQYF
- TRBJ1-3 17 TRBV14 - TGTGCCAGCAGCCAAGTCGGCAGGGCGCTCTCTGGAAACACCATATATTTT CASSQVGRALSGNTIYF
- TRBJ2-5 16 TRBV25-1 - TGTGCCAGCAGTGTTAGTCGCGGACACTTCCAAGAGACCCAGTACTTC CASSVSRGHFQETQYF
TRBD2 TRBJ2-3 16 TRBV24-1 once TGTGCCACCAGTGTCGCAGCGGGAGGCTTCACAGATACGCAGTATTTT CATSVAAGGFTDTQYF
- TRBJ2-7 12 TRBV5-4 - TGTGCCAGCAACGGGGAGTCCTACGAGCAGTACTTC CASNGESYEQYF
- TRBJ1-1 12 TRBV19 - TGTGCCAGTAATACAGTTTACACTGAAGCTTTCTTT CASNTVYTEAFF
TRBD1 TRBJ2-3 14 TRBV7-9 - TGTGCCAGCAGCCCCCAGGGGGGCACAGATACGCAGTATTTT CASSPQGGTDTQYF
- TRBJ1-1 15 TRBV2 once TGTGCCAGCAGACAGGCATCAAGGGGAAGCACTGAAGCTTTCTTT CASRQASRGSTEAFF
TRBD2 TRBJ2-5 17 TRBV15 - TGTGCCACCAAACCCGGGACTAGCGGGAACAGAGGGGAGACCCAGTACTTC CATKPGTSGNRGETQYF
- TRBJ1-1 14 TRBV9 - TGTGCCAGCACAACAGGAGGGGAGAACACTGAAGCTTTCTTT CASTTGGENTEAFF
TRBD1 TRBJ2-7 14 TRBV14 - TGTGCCAGCAGCCTTCCGGGACAGGGGTACGAGCAGTACTTC CASSLPGQGYEQYF
- TRBJ1-5 15 TRBV3-1/TRBV3-2 - TGTGCCAGCAGGACCTTGACAGCTAGCAATCAGCCCCAGCATTTT CASRTLTASNQPQHF
- TRBJ2-5 15 TRBV4-1 - TGCGCCAGCAGCCGAGCGTCGGGATCCCAAGAGACCCAGTACTTC CASSRASGSQETQYF
TRBD1 TRBJ2-5 16 TRBV5-1 - TGCGCCAGCAGCTCGTCGGCTAGAACAGGGGGAGAGACCCAGTACTTC CASSSSARTGGETQYF
- TRBJ2-1 13 TRBV27 few TGTGCCAGCAGTTCGACAGCCTACAATGAGCAGTTCTTC CASSSTAYNEQFF
- TRBJ1-2 14 TRBV27 - TGTGCCAGCAGTTCCACCGGCGGGAACTATGGCTACACCTTC CASSSTGGNYGYTF
- TRBJ2-3 17 TRBV7-9 - TGTGCCAGCAGCTTGGGCTCCTCGGGACAAAACTCAGATACGCAGTATTTT CASSLGSSGQNSDTQYF
TRBD1 TRBJ2-1 15 TRBV6-5 - TGTGCCAGCAGAAGGGGCCGGGACAGCAACAATGAGCAGTTCTTC CASRRGRDSNNEQFF
- TRBJ2-7 13 TRBV15 once TGTGCCACCAGCAGAGAAGCCGGTTACGAGCAGTACTTC CATSREAGYEQYF
- TRBJ1-1 15 TRBV28 - TGTGCCAGCAGCCCCGGGGGAGTACTGAACACTGAAGCTTTCTTT CASSPGGVLNTEAFF
- TRBJ2-6 17 TRBV30 - TGTGCCTGGAGTGCCAGGGCGCCCCTCTCTGGGGCCAACGTCCTGACTTTC CAWSARAPLSGANVLTF
- TRBJ1-6 14 TRBV5-4 - TGTGCCAGCAGCTTAGAGGGCGCGGGCCCACCCCTCCACTTT CASSLEGAGPPLHF
- TRBJ2-7 14 TRBV28 - TGTGCCAGCACCACTAAACCCGCAAGCTACGAGCAGTACTTC CASTTKPASYEQYF
- TRBJ2-3 16 TRBV25-1 - TGTGCCAGCAGTGAAGGAGGATGGCAGGCAAGAGATACGCAGTATTTT CASSEGGWQARDTQYF
- TRBJ2-2 17 TRBV6-2/TRBV6-3 - - CASSFLAGGFGAGELFF
- TRBJ2-5 13 TRBV24-1 - TGTGCCACCAGTGATCATACAGTTGAGACCCAGTACTTC CATSDHTVETQYF
TRBD1 TRBJ1-1 12 TRBV30 - TGTGCCTGGGGACAGGTGAACACTGAAGCTTTCTTT CAWGQVNTEAFF
- TRBJ1-4 18 TRBV3-1/TRBV3-2 - TGTGCCAGCAGCCAAGATGGGGCAGACGAAGGGGTTGGGGAAAAACTGTTTTTT CASSQDGADEGVGEKLFF
- TRBJ1-4 14 TRBV15 - TGTGCCACCTGGACAGAGGATGGTGATGAAAAACTGTTTTTT CATWTEDGDEKLFF
TRBD1 TRBJ2-7 15 TRBV4-1 - TGCGCCAGCAGCCTAATACCGGGACAGGGCTACGAGCAGTACTTC CASSLIPGQGYEQYF
- TRBJ2-5 12 TRBV5-4 once TGTGCCAGCAGCCGACAAGAGGAGACCCAGTACTTC CASSRQEETQYF
- TRBJ1-6 13 TRBV28 - TGTGCCAGCAGTGAACAGGGCGGTTCACCCCTCCACTTT CASSEQGGSPLHF
- TRBJ2-3 13 TRBV5-6 - TGTGCCAGCAGCTCGAGCGGCACAGATACGCAGTATTTT CASSSSGTDTQYF